This TCR beta chain was sequenced during a study of blood T cell repertoires in COVID-19. From germline, CDR1 is KGHDR and CDR2 SFDVKD. V was trimmed by 5 bases and J by 2 bases, leaving 8 bases between them. This CDR3 has 14 residues. Sequenced by immunoSEQ multiplex PCR; TCRdb stores in-frame clones only, minus some. Altogether about 140,000 clones are present, 75% to 85% being singletons, with the ten largest covering roughly 4.7%. The sample consisted of peripheral blood. This rearrangement joins TRBV24-1 to TRBJ2-2; no clear D gene. The origin of this receptor is a woman aged 80 or over with active or convalescent COVID-19. CDR3 in DNA: TGTGCCACCAGTGGCCAGGTCAACACCGGGGAGCTGTTTTTT. It specifies CATSGQVNTGELFF.